This passage covers 28 T cell receptor beta chains from one sample sequenced in a study of identical twins. TCRdb reanalysed the 5' RACE reads using MiXCR and keeps one entry per CDR3 protein. The data hold about 300,000 distinct CDR3 sequences, with roughly an eighth observed a single time. These records were also assigned to another study, of yellow fever vaccine responses in identical twins.

Sample: CD8+ T cells sorted from blood. The receptor source for this set is a woman younger than 30 in good health.

DNA for the CDR3: TGTGCCAGCAGCTTGGGAGCGTCTACCCGGATGGATACGCAGTATTTT. Its protein is CASSLGASTRMDTQYF. The V and J genes are TRBV5-6 and TRBJ2-3; the D is unclear. This CDR3 has 16 residues. V was clipped by 0 bases and J by 6 bases, with 17 bases between them. The germline V gene encodes CDR1 SGHDT and CDR2 YYEEEE.

The gene calls are TRBV20-1 and TRBJ2-7; TRBD1 might be the D (5 bases). The CDR3 is made up of 13 amino acids. V was clipped by 0 bases and J by 3 bases, with 9 bases between them. CDR1 is DFQATT, CDR2 SNEGSKA, per germline (reference sequence). In DNA form, the CDR3 reads TGCAGTGCTAGAGATGGGGCGGACTACGAGCAGTACGTC. As protein: CSARDGADYEQYV.

This clonotype showed up many times. The rearrangement joins TRBV6-2 or TRBV6-3 to TRBJ2-7, with D perhaps matching TRBD1 (6 bases). Germline V lookup: CDR1 MNHEY, CDR2 SVGEGT. V was trimmed by 2 bases and J by 5 bases, leaving 16 bases between them. The length of the CDR3 is 15 residues. The chain's CDR3 is CASSYGGRGSDEQYF. The CDR3 coding sequence is TGTGCCAGCAGTTACGGTGGCAGGGGTTCGGACGAGCAGTACTTC.

This chain links TRBV12-5 with TRBJ2-7; D may match TRBD1 or TRBD2 (5 bases each). CDR1 and CDR2 (germline): LGHNT, FRNRAP. CDR3 length: 14 residues. V gave up 6 bases and J gave up 7 bases, with 19 bases separating them. CDR3 bases: TGTGCTAGTGGCTCCGCCGGGGACGGGTGGGAGCAGTACGTC. Its translation: CASGSAGDGWEQYV.

This clonotype was seen a handful of times. The chain employs TRBV6-5 and TRBJ1-6; D ambiguous. The CDR3 is 13 residues long. V was clipped by 0 bases and J by 13 bases, with 10 bases between them. Germline V gene sequence: CDR1 MNHEY, CDR2 SVGAGI. The CDR3 reads CASSYSADLPLHF. The CDR3 DNA is TGTGCCAGCAGTTACTCGGCAGATTTGCCCCTCCACTTT.

The chain recombines TRBV28 with TRBJ1-4; TRBD1 agrees at 11 bases. Germline lookup yields CDR1 MDHEN and CDR2 SYDVKM. CDR3 size: 16 residues. V gave up 2 bases and J gave up 11 bases; unmatched junction bases: 10. The CDR3 bases are TGTGCCAGCAGTTTAAGGACAGGGGGCAACCGGTGGAAACTGTTTTTT. Translated: CASSLRTGGNRWKLFF.

This clonotype was detected many times. The J gene is TRBJ1-3, the V gene TRBV7-8; 7 nucleotides align to TRBD1. The germline gives CDR1 SGHVS, CDR2 FQNEAQ. The CDR3 sequence is 14 residues long. V shed 4 bases and J 1 base; nucleotides not matched to a gene: 1. This chain's CDR3 is CASSSTGSGNTIYF. In nucleotides, the CDR3 is TGTGCCAGCAGCTCGACAGGGTCTGGAAACACCATATATTTT.

This clonotype was picked up a small number of times. The CDR3 nucleotides are TGCGCCAGCAGCCAAGAACCGGGCCTGGTAACTGAAGCTTTCTTT. Amino acid sequence: CASSQEPGLVTEAFF. The chain recombines TRBV4-1 with TRBJ1-1; D is unclear. Germline CDR1 MGHRA, CDR2 YSYEKL. This CDR3 has 15 residues. Trimming left V 0 bases short and J 5 bases short, with 13 bases between.

The rearrangement links TRBV2 to TRBJ2-5; 8 nucleotides line up with TRBD2. The CDR3 is 14 amino acids. Germline V gene sequence: CDR1 SNHLY, CDR2 FYNNEI. Trimming cost V 3 bases and J 5 bases; bases outside gene matches: 5. CDR3 amino acids: CASSDRTSIETQYF. CDR3 bases: TGTGCCAGCAGTGACCGGACTAGCATCGAGACCCAGTACTTC. Full variable domain (missing parts from reference TRBV2 and TRBJ2-5): EPEVTQTPSHQVTQMGQEVILRCVPISNHLYFYWYRQILGQKVEFLVSFYNNEISEKSEIFDDQFSVERPDGSNFTLKIRSTKLEDSAMYFCASSDRTSIETQYFGPGTRLLVL.

This clonotype showed up many times. CDR3 loop: CASSDGGRITEAFF. CDR3 bases: TGTGCCAGCAGTGACGGGGGGCGCATCACTGAAGCTTTCTTT. This rearrangement joins TRBV27 to TRBJ1-1; TRBD1 might be the D (6 bases). CDR1 is MNHEY and CDR2 is SMNVEV in the germline V gene (reference sequence). V was shortened by 5 bases and J by 4 bases, with 14 bases between the two germline ends. The CDR3 sequence is 14 residues long.

This chain uses TRBV24-1 with TRBJ2-1; 10 bases are a match to TRBD2. This CDR3 region has 15 residues. V lost 5 bases, J lost 3 bases, and 3 bases stayed unmatched. Per the germline V gene, CDR1 is KGHDR and CDR2 is SFDVKD. CDR3 sequence (DNA): TGTGCCACCAGTGGGACTAGCGGATTCTACAATGAGCAGTTCTTC. As protein: CATSGTSGFYNEQFF.

The V gene is TRBV9, the J gene TRBJ1-1; tentatively, D is TRBD1 (5 bases). The germline V gene encodes CDR1 SGDLS and CDR2 YYNGEE. The ends were cut back, 0 bases at V and 4 bases at J, with 13 bases in the middle. This CDR3 has 15 amino acids. DNA for the CDR3: TGTGCCAGCAGCGTAGAGGGGAGGGGTGGCACTGAAGCTTTCTTT. This encodes CASSVEGRGGTEAFF. The complete variable domain, with remaining parts taken from reference TRBV9 and TRBJ1-1, reads DSGVTQTPKHLITATGQRVTLRCSPRSGDLSVYWYQQSLDQGLQFLIQYYNGEERAKGNILERFSAQQFPDLHSELNLSSLELGDSALYFCASSVEGRGGTEAFFGQGTRLTVV.

The CDR3 region has the DNA TGTGCCAGCAGTCCGGGACTAGCGGGATCAGACACAGATACGCAGTATTTT. Translating it yields CASSPGLAGSDTDTQYF. The J gene is TRBJ2-3, the V gene TRBV6-4; 13 bases map to TRBD2. The CDR3 runs to 17 residues. Trimming at V came to 5 bases and at J to 2 bases, leaving 7 bases not matched to a gene. Germline-derived CDR1 and CDR2 are MRHNA and SNTAGT.

CDR3 residues: CAISRDRGRYEQYV. The CDR3, as DNA: TGTGCCATCAGCCGGGACAGGGGCCGCTACGAGCAGTACGTC. The chain recombines TRBV10-3 with TRBJ2-7; 10 nucleotides agree with TRBD1. The length of the CDR3 is 14 residues. V trimming: 6 bases; J trimming: 3 bases; junction bases outside the gene matches: 5. In germline, CDR1 is ENHRY, CDR2 SYGVKD.

This clonotype appeared many times. The V gene is TRBV11-2, the J gene TRBJ2-3, with D perhaps TRBD1 or TRBD2 (5 bases each). This CDR3 contains 13 residues. Germline-derived CDR1 and CDR2 are SGHAT and FQNNGV. V dropped 5 bases and J dropped 6 bases, with 12 bases sitting between them. The CDR3 loop is CASSQGAPDTQYF. CDR3 bases: TGTGCCAGCAGCCAGGGAGCCCCGGATACGCAGTATTTT.

V and J are TRBV5-1 and TRBJ2-7; D perhaps matches TRBD2 (6 bases). Germline V gives CDR1 SGHRS, CDR2 YFSETQ. This CDR3 contains 16 residues. V lost 1 base and J 0 bases, leaving 14 bases between the germline ends. CDR3 sequence reads: CASSLLGGGNSYEQYF. DNA for the CDR3: TGCGCCAGCAGCTTGTTGGGTGGCGGGAACTCCTACGAGCAGTACTTC.

The J gene is TRBJ2-1, the V gene TRBV9; TRBD1 agrees at 8 bases. CDR3 size: 14 residues. Germline CDR1 is SGDLS and CDR2 is YYNGEE. Trimming took 3 bases from V and 8 from J; bases not matched to a gene: 7. In DNA form, the CDR3 reads TGTGCCAGCAGCGGGGACAGGTCGAGCGATGAGCAGTTCTTC. It codes for CASSGDRSSDEQFF.

The genes are TRBV20-1 and TRBJ2-5, with D perhaps given as TRBD1 or TRBD2 (6 bases each). Germline V gives CDR1 DFQATT, CDR2 SNEGSKA (reference sequence). The CDR3 covers 14 residues. Trimming shortened V by 1 base and J by 3 bases, and 12 bases separated the two germline ends. The CDR3 bases are TGCAGTGCTAGAGGAACGGGGGCAGAAGAGACCCAGTACTTC. The encoded protein is CSARGTGAEETQYF.

This clonotype was counted a few times. The chain carries TRBV2 and TRBJ2-7; 11 bases are shared with TRBD2. The junction had 7 bases not matched to a gene; V was cut back by 5 bases and J by 4 bases. Per germline, CDR1 SNHLY and CDR2 FYNNEI. CDR3 size: 15 residues. This chain's CDR3 is CASSKTSGTRYEQYF. The CDR3 bases are TGTGCCAGCAGTAAGACTAGCGGGACGCGATACGAGCAGTACTTC.

The sample holds a few counts of this clonotype. V is TRBV12-3 or TRBV12-4 and J is TRBJ2-4; D is possibly TRBD1 (6 bases). There are 13 residues in the CDR3. Trimming pared 3 bases from V and 8 bases from J, leaving 11 bases between. CDR3 bases: TGTGCCAGCAGTTTTAGAGGGGGAGACATTCAGTACTTC. Translating gives CASSFRGGDIQYF.

This clonotype was detected only a few times. The chain is built from TRBV7-8 and TRBJ1-1; unclear D gene. The V gene lost 2 bases and the J gene lost 7 bases, with 5 bases spanning the gap. Per the germline V gene, CDR1 is SGHVS and CDR2 is FQNEAQ. This CDR3 has 11 amino acids. This chain's CDR3 is CASSLNDEAFF. For the CDR3, the DNA is TGTGCCAGCAGCTTAAACGATGAAGCTTTCTTT.

The chain carries TRBV12-3 or TRBV12-4 and TRBJ2-1; 7 bases are shared with TRBD2. This CDR3 contains 16 residues. V was clipped by 7 bases and J by 1 base; unmatched bases: 10. The CDR3 reads CASTPRGGTSYNEQFF. The CDR3 bases are TGTGCCAGCACCCCCCGCGGGGGAACTTCCTACAATGAGCAGTTCTTC.

This chain connects TRBV29-1 to TRBJ2-3; D assignment may be TRBD1 or TRBD2 (6 bases each). Germline V gene sequence: CDR1 SQVTM, CDR2 ANQGSEA. The CDR3 runs 13 residues. Trimming removed 7 bases from V and 1 base from J, with 12 bases in between. This chain's CDR3 is CSDGRGGTDTQYF. CDR3 coding DNA: TGCAGCGACGGAAGGGGGGGCACAGATACGCAGTATTTT.

This clonotype appeared a few times. V is TRBV7-9 and J is TRBJ2-2; D remains ambiguous. Deletions cut 4 bases from V and 6 bases from J, with 12 bases between. Germline values: CDR1 SEHNR, CDR2 FQNEAQ (reference sequence). CDR3 length: 14 residues. The CDR3 reads CASSSPLRAGELFF. The CDR3 nucleotides read TGTGCCAGCAGCTCCCCCCTACGCGCCGGGGAGCTGTTTTTT.

In this sample, this clonotype turned up once. At one end the junction does not follow the germline gene, possibly because of a read error. The chain employs TRBV20-1 and TRBJ2-3; 7 bases match TRBD2. There are 17 residues in the CDR3. Germline lookup yields CDR1 DFQATT and CDR2 SNEGSKA (reference sequence). In DNA, the CDR3 is TGCTGTGCTAGAGATCGGACGCCTGGGAGGGCCCCAGATACGCAGTATTTT. It specifies CCARDRTPGRAPDTQYF.

This clonotype was seen more than once but under ten times. The chain joins TRBV13 to TRBJ2-1; 8 nucleotides agree with TRBD2. Trimming removed 7 bases from V and 5 bases from J; junction bases left unmatched: 19. The CDR3 consists of 18 residues. Per germline, CDR1 PRHDT and CDR2 FYEKMQ (reference sequence). Here the CDR3 DNA reads TGTGCCAGCACTTTCGGTAAACAAGCCGGGACTAGTAACAATGAGCAGTTCTTC. Its translation is CASTFGKQAGTSNNEQFF. The full variable domain, its missing parts supplied by reference TRBV13 and TRBJ2-1, is AAGVIQSPRHLIKEKRETATLKCYPIPRHDTVYWYQQGPGQDPQFLISFYEKMQSDKGSIPDRFSAQQFSDYHSELNMSSLELGDSALYFCASTFGKQAGTSNNEQFFGPGTRLTVL.

This clonotype was detected a few times. The J gene is TRBJ2-7, the V gene TRBV4-1; 13 nucleotides align to TRBD2. Germline V CDR1 and CDR2: MGHRA, YSYEKL. V shed 0 bases and J 3 bases; nucleotides not matched to a gene: 11. CDR3 size: 19 residues. CDR3 sequence reads: CASSQDRLAGGPSGYEQYF. CDR3 bases: TGCGCCAGCAGCCAAGATCGACTAGCGGGAGGCCCATCTGGCTACGAGCAGTACTTC.

In its sample, this clonotype was seen many times. The rearrangement uses TRBV7-2 and TRBJ2-5; 9 nucleotides agree with TRBD1. Looked up from germline, CDR1 is SGHTA and CDR2 is FQGNSA. The V and J ends lost 1 base and 5 bases, in that order; junction bases with no gene match: 2. This CDR3 is built from 14 residues. The CDR3, as DNA: TGTGCCAGCAGCTTAGACAGGGGGCGTGAGACCCAGTACTTC. Translating gives CASSLDRGRETQYF.